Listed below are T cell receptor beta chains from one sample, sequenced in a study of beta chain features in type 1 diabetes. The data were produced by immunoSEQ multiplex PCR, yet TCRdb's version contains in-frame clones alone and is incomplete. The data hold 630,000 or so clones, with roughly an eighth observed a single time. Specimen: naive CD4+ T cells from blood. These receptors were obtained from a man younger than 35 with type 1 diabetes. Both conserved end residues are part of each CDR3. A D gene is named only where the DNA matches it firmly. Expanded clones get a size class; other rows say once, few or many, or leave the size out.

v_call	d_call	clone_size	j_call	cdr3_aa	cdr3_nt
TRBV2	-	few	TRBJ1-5	CASSVWDRNQPQHF	TGTGCCAGCAGTGTATGGGACCGGAATCAGCCCCAGCATTTT
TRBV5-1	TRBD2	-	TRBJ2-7	CASSLEASGITEQYF	TGCGCCAGCAGCTTGGAAGCTAGCGGGATAACCGAGCAGTACTTC
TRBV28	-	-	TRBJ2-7	CASKGPNHFYEQYF	TGTGCCAGCAAGGGCCCAAACCACTTTTACGAGCAGTACTTC
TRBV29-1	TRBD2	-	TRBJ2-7	CSVGQLAGEQYF	TGCAGCGTTGGGCAGCTAGCGGGCGAGCAGTACTTC
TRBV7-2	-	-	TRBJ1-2	CASSLAKFQGDYGYTF	TGTGCCAGCAGCTTAGCGAAGTTCCAGGGAGACTATGGCTACACCTTC
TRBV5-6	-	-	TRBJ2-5	CASSWFWDPQETQYF	TGTGCCAGCAGCTGGTTCTGGGACCCCCAAGAGACCCAGTACTTC
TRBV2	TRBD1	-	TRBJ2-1	CASSEWDSNEQFF	TGTGCCAGCAGTGAATGGGACAGCAATGAGCAGTTCTTC
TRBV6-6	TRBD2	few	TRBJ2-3	CASSYSTAGATDTQYF	TGTGCCAGCAGTTACTCGACGGCGGGAGCCACAGATACGCAGTATTTT
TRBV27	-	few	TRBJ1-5	CASKQDYSNQPQHF	TGTGCCAGCAAGCAGGATTATAGCAATCAGCCCCAGCATTTT
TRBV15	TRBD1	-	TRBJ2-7	CATSKGTGYEQYF	TGTGCCACCAGTAAAGGGACAGGCTACGAGCAGTACTTC
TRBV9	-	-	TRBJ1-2	CASSSSAGYGYTF	TGTGCCAGCAGCTCATCGGCCGGCTATGGCTACACCTTC
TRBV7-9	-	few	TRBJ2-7	CASSPPTGASSYEQYF	TGTGCCAGCAGCCCCCCGACAGGCGCTTCTTCCTACGAGCAGTACTTC
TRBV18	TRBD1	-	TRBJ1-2	CASSPGQGYGYTF	TGTGCCAGCTCGCCGGGACAGGGATATGGCTACACCTTC
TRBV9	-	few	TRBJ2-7	CASSALEGGEQYF	TGTGCCAGCAGCGCCCTAGAAGGTGGCGAGCAGTACTTC
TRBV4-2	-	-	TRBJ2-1	CASSRWVSLDNEQFF	TGTGCCAGCAGCCGGTGGGTCTCGCTGGACAATGAGCAGTTCTTC
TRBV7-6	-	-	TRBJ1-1	CASSLLGVGNTEAFF	TGTGCCAGCAGCTTACTGGGGGTCGGGAACACTGAAGCTTTCTTT
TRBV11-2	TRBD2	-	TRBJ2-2	CASSPTSGRYTGELFF	TGTGCCAGCAGCCCAACTAGCGGGAGGTACACCGGGGAGCTGTTTTTT